This TCR beta chain was captured in a study of cytomegalovirus exposure and HLA in healthy donors. The study ran its PCR with 60 Vbeta and 13 Jbeta primers. Repertoires were generated with immunoSEQ multiplex PCR, while TCRdb's copy carries only in-frame clones and drops some. Of some 110,000 clones in the sample, 70% were seen once. From germline, CDR1 is MGHRA and CDR2 YSYEKL. Unmatched junction bases numbered 3, after V lost 0 bases and J lost 4 bases. The CDR3 consists of 15 residues. The V call is TRBV4-1, the J call TRBJ2-1; 7 bases map to TRBD2. The sequence derives from a man between 25 and 39 years old in good health and CMV-seropositive. Sequencing used PBMCs. In DNA, the CDR3 is TGCGCCAGCAGCCAAGACGAAGCGGGGTACAATGAGCAGTTCTTC. Its translation is CASSQDEAGYNEQFF.